This T cell receptor (beta chain) was found in a study of T cell responses to AZD1222 COVID-19 vaccine. There are 13 residues in the CDR3. V lost 5 bases and J lost 6, with 13 bases in between. CDR1 is MNHEY, CDR2 SVGEGT, per germline. This table comes from immunoSEQ multiplex PCR, and its TCRdb copy is limited to in-frame clones, with some not included. Among around 140,000 clones listed, about 91% were seen once. The material sequenced was peripheral blood, taken 28 days after the second AZD1222 dose. The chain combines TRBV6-2 or TRBV6-3 with TRBJ1-2; D not resolved. The TCR sequence derives from an adult who received the AZD1222 COVID-19 vaccine. The CDR3 protein is CASSTLRTDGYTF. The CDR3, as DNA: TGTGCCAGCAGTACTCTCAGGACTGATGGCTACACCTTC.